The T cell receptor (beta chain) under discussion was sequenced for a study of blood T cells in healthy people across ages. This CDR3 contains 14 residues. Per germline, CDR1 SGDLS and CDR2 YYNGEE. The V end was cut by 2 bases, the J end by 8 bases, with 13 bases between. Healthy Russian Caucasian donors spanned ages about 6 to 100 years. The authors extracted at least 6 micrograms of total RNA per sample. Then a second PCR, running roughly 7 to 11 cycles, was carried out with a sample-barcoded 5' primer and a J-beta primer mix. Each CDR3 protein is one row after TCRdb ran MiXCR on the 5' RACE reads. The sample includes some 800,000 distinct CDR3 sequences, approximately 44% of them seen just once.

The source material was blood. The chain recombines TRBV9 with TRBJ1-4; no clear D. This TCR was recovered from a man aged 60 to 69 in good health. The DNA of the CDR3 is TGTGCCAGCAGCGTCGGAGGGTACAGAGAAAAACTGTTTTTT. Amino acids: CASSVGGYREKLFF.